The 31 T cell receptor beta chains in this list originate from one sample, sequenced in a study of identical twins. TCRdb itself ran the 5' RACE reads through MiXCR, one entry per CDR3 protein. This table has some 660,000 distinct CDR3 sequences, roughly 8% appearing once. The same sample was also studied in work on yellow fever vaccine responses in identical twins.

The sequenced sample consisted of PBMCs. These receptors originate from a woman aged 18-35 years in good health.

This clonotype was counted ten times or more. V gene TRBV7-9 combines with J gene TRBJ2-7; 10 bases are a match to TRBD2. The V segment lost 5 bases and the J segment 2 bases; nucleotides outside the gene matches: 6. The CDR3 spans 15 residues. Germline V gives CDR1 SEHNR, CDR2 FQNEAQ (reference sequence). CDR3 protein: CASSKQAGGPYEQYF. The CDR3, as DNA: TGTGCCAGCAGCAAACAAGCGGGAGGGCCCTACGAGCAGTACTTC.

This clonotype was picked up a small number of times. The CDR3 here is CASSFTSGSFNEQFF. In DNA, the CDR3 is TGCGCCAGCAGCTTCACTAGCGGGAGTTTCAATGAGCAGTTCTTC. The chain combines TRBV5-1 with TRBJ2-1, with 11 bases lining up with TRBD2. The CDR3 covers 15 residues. The germline V gene encodes CDR1 SGHRS and CDR2 YFSETQ. After removal of 2 bases from V and 6 bases from J, the junction contained 4 bases not matched to a gene.

This clonotype turned up a few times. The J gene is TRBJ2-2, the V gene TRBV14; TRBD2 aligns across 7 bases. CDR3 length equals 16 residues. The J segment lost 5 bases and the V segment lost 2 bases, leaving 8 bases of the junction unmatched. Germline V CDR1 and CDR2: SGHDN, FVKESK. CDR3 residues: CASSQLTGTTTGELFF. The CDR3 DNA reads TGTGCCAGCAGCCAACTCACCGGGACTACGACCGGGGAGCTGTTTTTT.

The chain employs TRBV5-4 and TRBJ2-5; D remains unclear. Germline V CDR1 and CDR2: SGHNT, YYREEE (reference sequence). V was clipped by 3 bases and J by 5 bases, with 14 bases between them. The CDR3 sequence is 14 residues long. CDR3 protein: CASSSSPQGETQYF. CDR3 DNA sequence: TGTGCCAGCAGCTCCTCGCCTCAAGGGGAGACCCAGTACTTC.

The table lists this clonotype with many counts. At one boundary the junction diverges from the germline segment, which might be a read error. The V call is TRBV5-1, the J call TRBJ2-7; D possibly corresponds to TRBD1 (6 bases). The CDR3 extends over 12 amino acids. CDR1 is SGHRS and CDR2 is YFSETQ in the germline V gene. DNA for the CDR3: TGCGCCAGCAGCTTGGTACCTGGGGCAGGGGAATTC. Its translation is CASSLVPGAGEF. The whole variable domain, remainder taken from reference TRBV5-1 and TRBJ2-7, is KAGVTQTPRYLIKTRGQQVTLSCSPISGHRSVSWYQQTPGQGLQFLFEYFSETQRNKGNFPGRFSGRQFSNSRSEMNVSTLELGDSALYLCASSLVPGAGEFGPGTRLTVT.

This clonotype occurred a few times. The CDR3 loop is CASSSGGGHQNEQFF. The DNA of the CDR3 is TGTGCCAGCAGCTCCGGGGGAGGGCATCAGAATGAGCAGTTCTTC. V gene TRBV7-9 combines with J gene TRBJ2-1; 7 nucleotides line up with TRBD2. The CDR3 consists of 15 residues. Germline V CDR1 and CDR2: SEHNR, FQNEAQ (reference sequence). V was clipped by 4 bases and J by 7 bases; unmatched bases: 10. Full variable domain (outside the CDR3, taken from reference TRBV7-9 and TRBJ2-1): DTGVSQNPRHKITKRGQNVTFRCDPISEHNRLYWYRQTLGQGPEFLTYFQNEAQLEKSRLLSDRFSAERPKGSFSTLEIQRTEQGDSAMYLCASSSGGGHQNEQFFGPGTRLTVL.

This clonotype has only a few counts. DNA of the CDR3: TGTGCCAGCTCACGAGGACTAGCGGGAGGCGGGCCGCAGTATTTT. Translated: CASSRGLAGGGPQYF. V and J are TRBV18 and TRBJ2-3, with 14 bases lining up with TRBD2. The CDR3 length is 15 residues. Unmatched junction bases numbered 7, after V lost 4 bases and J lost 10 bases. CDR1 is KGHSH, CDR2 LQKENI, per germline.

This clonotype has only a few counts. The V gene is TRBV27, the J gene TRBJ2-3; the D is unclear. Deletions cut 2 bases from V and 4 bases from J, with 10 bases between. Looked up from germline, CDR1 is MNHEY and CDR2 is SMNVEV (reference sequence). CDR3 length equals 14 residues. The CDR3 DNA reads as TGTGCCAGCAGTTTAACCATAGAGGCAGATACGCAGTATTTT. Amino acids: CASSLTIEADTQYF.

This clonotype was found a few times. The chain recombines TRBV12-3 or TRBV12-4 with TRBJ2-3, with 8 bases lining up with TRBD2. Trimming at V came to 4 bases and at J to 5 bases, leaving 5 bases not matched to a gene. This CDR3 comprises 14 residues. CDR3 loop: CASSYSGEEDTQYF. The DNA of the CDR3 is TGTGCCAGCAGTTATAGCGGGGAAGAAGATACGCAGTATTTT.

This clonotype was counted many times. The rearrangement joins TRBV5-1 to TRBJ1-2, with TRBD1 matching over 8 bases. The ends lost 3 bases at V and 6 bases at J; junction bases unmatched: 4. Germline CDR1 SGHRS, CDR2 YFSETQ. CDR3 length equals 13 residues. CDR3 DNA sequence: TGCGCCAGCAGCTGGACAGGGCCGGATGGCTACACCTTC. It translates to CASSWTGPDGYTF.

The rearrangement joins TRBV3-1 to TRBJ2-7, with 10 bases that match TRBD1. With V trimmed by 0 bases and J by 3 bases, 8 bases remained unmatched. The CDR3 spans 17 residues. Germline assignment: CDR1 LGHDT and CDR2 YNNKEL (reference sequence). In nucleotides, the CDR3 is TGTGCCAGCAGCCAAGAGTGGAGGACAGGGGGAATCTACGAGCAGTACTTC. The encoded protein is CASSQEWRTGGIYEQYF.

This clonotype turned up a few times. The chain recombines TRBV4-1 with TRBJ2-5; 9 nucleotides match TRBD2. The V gene's germline CDR1 is MGHRA and CDR2 YSYEKL. This CDR3 is built from 15 residues. Losses at the gene ends were 2 bases for V and 3 bases for J; bases not matched to a gene: 4. This CDR3 reads CASSQPGLAEETQYF. CDR3 sequence (DNA): TGCGCCAGCAGCCAACCGGGACTAGCAGAAGAGACCCAGTACTTC.

This chain joins TRBV7-2 and TRBJ2-7; 7 positions agree with TRBD2. The CDR3 sequence is 15 residues long. V was clipped by 4 bases and J by 12 bases; unmatched bases: 18. Germline CDR1 reads SGHTA; CDR2 reads FQGNSA. CDR3 coding DNA: TGTGCCAGCAGCTCCTCTGCGGGGGACTTTGGGGGGACGTACTTC. As protein: CASSSSAGDFGGTYF.

This clonotype was counted only a few times. The rearrangement links TRBV28 to TRBJ2-7; perhaps TRBD2 as D (5 bases). The germline V and J ends were trimmed by 6 bases and 5 bases, with 17 bases remaining between them. In germline, CDR1 is MDHEN, CDR2 SYDVKM. This CDR3 comprises 14 residues. The CDR3 nucleotides read TGTGCCAGCAGCTCCCGGCTGCGGGTGAACGAGCAGTACTTC. It is translated as CASSSRLRVNEQYF.

This clonotype was picked up a small number of times. This chain links TRBV6-2 or TRBV6-3 with TRBJ2-7; D perhaps matches TRBD1 (6 bases). This CDR3 contains 13 residues. Looked up from germline, CDR1 is MNHEY and CDR2 is SVGEGT. With 2 bases removed from V and 4 bases from J, the gap between germline ends came to 9 bases. CDR3 amino acids: CASSYPTGYEQYF. As DNA, the CDR3 is TGTGCCAGCAGTTACCCGACAGGTTACGAGCAGTACTTC.

This clonotype has a count of ten or more. The chain recombines TRBV27 with TRBJ2-7, with 7 bases fitting TRBD1. V lost 2 bases and J lost 2; bases outside the gene matches: 0. From germline, CDR1 is MNHEY and CDR2 SMNVEV (reference sequence). CDR3 length equals 13 residues. The CDR3 loop is CASSLGTAYEQYF. The CDR3 nucleotides read TGTGCCAGCAGTTTAGGGACAGCCTACGAGCAGTACTTC.

The J gene is TRBJ2-7, the V gene TRBV27; TRBD1 matches at 11 bases. J lost 3 bases, V lost 6 bases, and 7 bases had no gene match. Germline loops: CDR1 MNHEY, CDR2 SMNVEV (reference sequence). CDR3 length: 15 amino acids. This CDR3 is CASRLKGTGGYEQYF. The CDR3 DNA is TGTGCCAGCAGATTGAAGGGGACAGGGGGCTACGAGCAGTACTTC.

About this clonotype: Lacking the conserved final phenylalanine or tryptophan, this CDR3 likely reflects a read error. V is TRBV12-3 or TRBV12-4 and J is TRBJ1-6, with D maybe TRBD1 (6 bases). Trimming shortened V by 5 bases and J by 8 bases, and 13 bases separated the two germline ends. This CDR3 comprises 14 residues. In DNA, the CDR3 is TGTGCCAGCAGTCCCGAGGGGGTTTATTCACCCCTCCACTAT. It is translated as CASSPEGVYSPLHY.

This clonotype has more than one count but fewer than ten. This sequence joins TRBV9 and TRBJ2-7; D is uncertain. Trimming pared 0 bases from V and 5 bases from J, leaving 15 bases between. CDR1 and CDR2 from the germline V gene are SGDLS and YYNGEE. This CDR3 contains 15 residues. The CDR3 DNA reads TGTGCCAGCAGCGTAGAAGAGGCTAGGTGGGACGAGCAGTACTTC. Its protein product is CASSVEEARWDEQYF.

The CDR3 DNA sequence: TGTGCCAGCAGCTTGGGAGGTAGGATAGGATATAATTCACCCCTCCACTTT. It specifies CASSLGGRIGYNSPLHF. The chain couples TRBV5-6 to TRBJ1-6; D unclear. Germline values: CDR1 SGHDT, CDR2 YYEEEE. V lost 0 bases, J lost 4 bases, and 14 bases lay in between. The CDR3 is 17 residues long.

This clonotype was counted only a few times. The CDR3 region is CASSPGTGDTQYF. The DNA of the CDR3 is TGTGCCAGCAGCCCAGGGACTGGCGATACGCAGTATTTT. The genes are TRBV7-3 and TRBJ2-3, with D possibly matching TRBD2 (6 bases). The length of the CDR3 is 13 residues. Germline CDR1 is SGHTA and CDR2 is FQGTGA. Trimming shortened V by 5 bases and J by 6 bases, and 12 bases separated the two germline ends.

This clonotype was observed many times. The rearrangement links TRBV12-3 or TRBV12-4 to TRBJ2-1; D ambiguous. The CDR3 runs to 13 residues. V lost 7 bases, J lost 0 bases, and 7 bases lay in between. The CDR3 sequence: CASTLSSYNEQFF. The CDR3 DNA follows: TGTGCCAGCACCCTCAGCTCCTACAATGAGCAGTTCTTC.

In this sample, this clonotype turned up many times. The chain carries TRBV5-1 and TRBJ2-4; no clear D. With 5 bases removed from V and 2 bases from J, the gap between germline ends came to 5 bases. Germline values: CDR1 SGHRS, CDR2 YFSETQ. CDR3 length equals 12 residues. The CDR3 sequence: CASRNPKNIQYF. The CDR3 DNA is TGCGCCAGCAGAAACCCCAAAAACATTCAGTACTTC.

This clonotype was observed a few times. This chain links TRBV6-1 with TRBJ2-7, with TRBD2 identical over 13 bases. The germline CDR1 and CDR2 sequences are MNHNS and SASEGT. The CDR3 spans 14 residues. V dropped 5 bases and J dropped 5; count of bases not matched to a gene: 3. The DNA of the CDR3 is TGTGCCAGCAGTCGGACTAGCGGGAGTCACGAGCAGTACTTC. Its protein product is CASSRTSGSHEQYF.

There are many counts of this clonotype. In nucleotides, the CDR3 is TGCGCCAGCAGCGCGACAGGGCGGAACACCGGGGAGCTGTTTTTT. Amino acid sequence: CASSATGRNTGELFF. The chain employs TRBV5-1 and TRBJ2-2, with 7 positions matching TRBD1. The junction had 4 bases not matched to a gene; V was cut back by 4 bases and J by 1 base. There are 15 residues in the CDR3. CDR1 and CDR2 from the germline V gene are SGHRS and YFSETQ.

This clonotype has more than one count but fewer than ten. This chain connects TRBV29-1 to TRBJ2-1, with a tentative D call TRBD2 (5 bases). Germline V gives CDR1 SQVTM, CDR2 ANQGSEA. V was pared by 0 bases and J by 7 bases, with 16 bases between. The CDR3 is 15 amino acids. The CDR3 region is CSVEDRMWESNEQFF. In DNA, the CDR3 is TGCAGCGTTGAAGATCGAATGTGGGAGTCAAATGAGCAGTTCTTC.

This clonotype was detected a few times. CDR3 sequence: CASSQKIWEAAGELFF. The CDR3 DNA reads TGCGCCAGCAGCCAAAAGATTTGGGAGGCAGCCGGGGAGCTGTTTTTT. The J gene is TRBJ2-2, the V gene TRBV4-3; D is possibly TRBD2 (6 bases). Germline V gene lookup returns CDR1 LGHNA and CDR2 YSLEER. Trimming pared 2 bases from V and 6 bases from J, leaving 16 bases between. This CDR3 has 16 residues.

This clonotype was observed many times. The rearrangement joins TRBV7-9 to TRBJ1-1, with D perhaps TRBD1 (5 bases). The germline V and J ends were trimmed by 4 bases and 0 bases, with 9 bases remaining between them. CDR3 length: 14 amino acids. Looked up from germline, CDR1 is SEHNR and CDR2 is FQNEAQ (reference sequence). The CDR3 spells CASSSQTVNTEAFF. As DNA, the CDR3 is TGTGCCAGCAGCTCACAGACAGTGAACACTGAAGCTTTCTTT. Variable domain in full (rest from reference TRBV7-9 and TRBJ1-1): DTGVSQNPRHKITKRGQNVTFRCDPISEHNRLYWYRQTLGQGPEFLTYFQNEAQLEKSRLLSDRFSAERPKGSFSTLEIQRTEQGDSAMYLCASSSQTVNTEAFFGQGTRLTVV.

J is TRBJ2-1 and V is TRBV9; unclear D gene. Germline lookup yields CDR1 SGDLS and CDR2 YYNGEE. The CDR3 runs 13 residues. Trimming removed 4 bases at V and 3 bases at J, with 8 bases between. The CDR3: CASSPNNYNEQFF. The CDR3 DNA reads TGTGCCAGCAGCCCCAACAACTACAATGAGCAGTTCTTC.

This chain links TRBV4-3 with TRBJ2-3; D may be TRBD2 (5 bases). CDR1 and CDR2 from the germline V gene are LGHNA and YSLEER. There are 16 residues in the CDR3. V lost 0 bases and J lost 2, with 12 bases in between. CDR3 sequence: CASSQDRLAPTDTQYF. As DNA, the CDR3 is TGCGCCAGCAGCCAAGATCGGCTAGCCCCCACAGATACGCAGTATTTT.

This clonotype was observed a few times. The J gene is TRBJ1-2, the V gene TRBV21-1. TRBV21-1 is flagged as a pseudogene. CDR3 length equals 13 residues. The CDR3 sequence: CASSVRVLYGYTF. In nucleotides, the CDR3 is TGTGCCAGCAGCGTTCGGGTCCTCTATGGCTACACCTTC.